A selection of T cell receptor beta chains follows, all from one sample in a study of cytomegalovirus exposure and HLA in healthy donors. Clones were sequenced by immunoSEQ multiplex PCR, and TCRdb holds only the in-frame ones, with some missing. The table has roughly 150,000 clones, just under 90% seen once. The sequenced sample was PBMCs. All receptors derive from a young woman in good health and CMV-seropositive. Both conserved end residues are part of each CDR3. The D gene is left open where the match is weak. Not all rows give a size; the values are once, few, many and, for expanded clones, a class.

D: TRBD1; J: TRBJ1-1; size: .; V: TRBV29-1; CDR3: CSVDRGRNTEAFF
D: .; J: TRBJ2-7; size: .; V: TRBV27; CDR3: CASSREGVSSYEQYF
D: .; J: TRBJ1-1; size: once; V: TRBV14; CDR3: CASSQAWLTEAFF
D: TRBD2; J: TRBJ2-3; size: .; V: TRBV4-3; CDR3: CASSQEGLLSLKDTQYF
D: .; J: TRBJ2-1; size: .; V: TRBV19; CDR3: CASSIGFREPYNEQFF
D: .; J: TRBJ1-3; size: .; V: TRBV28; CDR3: CASTLSGNTIYF
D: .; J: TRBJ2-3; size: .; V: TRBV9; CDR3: CASSGESADTQYF
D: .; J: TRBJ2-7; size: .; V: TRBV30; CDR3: CAWSVGAGAHEQYF
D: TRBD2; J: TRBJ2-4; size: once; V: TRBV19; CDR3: CASSILGRDIQYF
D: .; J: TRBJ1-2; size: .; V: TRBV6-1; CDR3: CASRVRVDYGYTF
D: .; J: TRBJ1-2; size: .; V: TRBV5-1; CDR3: CASSQDRGEDGYTF
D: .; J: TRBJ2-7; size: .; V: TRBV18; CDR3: CASSPSRDYEQYF
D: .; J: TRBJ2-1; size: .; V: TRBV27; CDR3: CASSLGGSKNEQFF
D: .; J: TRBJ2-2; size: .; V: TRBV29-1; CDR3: CSGWGAGELFF
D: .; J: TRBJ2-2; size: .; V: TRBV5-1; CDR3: CASSIGGFTGELFF
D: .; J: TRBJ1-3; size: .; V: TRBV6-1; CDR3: CASSETPLAPGNTIYF
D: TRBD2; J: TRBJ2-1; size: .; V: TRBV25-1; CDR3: CASSDKREDNEQFF
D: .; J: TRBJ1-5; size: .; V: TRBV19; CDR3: CASHRGTESNQPQHF
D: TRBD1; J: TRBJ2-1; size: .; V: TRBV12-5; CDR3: CASGTPGQHTNEQFF
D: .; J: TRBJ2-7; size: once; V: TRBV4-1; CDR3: CASSCRFVLWERDEQYF
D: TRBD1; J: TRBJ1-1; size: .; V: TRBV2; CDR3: CASSRQGSTEAFF
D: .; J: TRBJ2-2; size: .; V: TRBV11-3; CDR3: CASRGTLAGDPTGELFF
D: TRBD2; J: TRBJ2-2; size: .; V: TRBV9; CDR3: CASSVASGANTGELFF
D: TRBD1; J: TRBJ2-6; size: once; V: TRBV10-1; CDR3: CASSESRDSHSGANVLTF
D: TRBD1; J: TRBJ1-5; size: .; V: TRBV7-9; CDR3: CASSHAGQIHQPQHF
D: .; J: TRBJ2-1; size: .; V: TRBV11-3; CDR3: CASSLWRSNEQFF
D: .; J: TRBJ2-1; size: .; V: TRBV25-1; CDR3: CASSPSGRGNEQFF
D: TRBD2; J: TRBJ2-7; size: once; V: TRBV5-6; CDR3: CASSFSGSDEQYF
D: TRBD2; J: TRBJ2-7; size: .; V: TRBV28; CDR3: CASISSGGLAYNEQYF
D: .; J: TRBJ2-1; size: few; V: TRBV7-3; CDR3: CASSLIPGALENEQFF
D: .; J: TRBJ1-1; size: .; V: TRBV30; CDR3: CAWSGGKNTEAFF
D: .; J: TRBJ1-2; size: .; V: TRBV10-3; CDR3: CAISDSGGYGYTF
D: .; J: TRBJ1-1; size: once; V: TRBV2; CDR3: CASTPAGGATEAFF
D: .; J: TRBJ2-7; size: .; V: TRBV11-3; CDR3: CASSSGLSPSGEQYF
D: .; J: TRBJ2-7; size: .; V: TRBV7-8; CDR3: CASSLSRVLYEQYF
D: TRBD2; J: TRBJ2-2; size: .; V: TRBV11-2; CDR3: CASSLGSGTGELFF
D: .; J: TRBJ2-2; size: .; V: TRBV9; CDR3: CASSVAGLANTGELFF
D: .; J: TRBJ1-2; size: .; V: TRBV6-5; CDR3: CASSYYRNNGYTF
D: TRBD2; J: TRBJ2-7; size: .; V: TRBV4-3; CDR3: CASSQREGAYEQYF
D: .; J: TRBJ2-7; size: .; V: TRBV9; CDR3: CASSVALGQREQYF
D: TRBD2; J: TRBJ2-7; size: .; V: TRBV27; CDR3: CASTRSAGGPRDEQYF
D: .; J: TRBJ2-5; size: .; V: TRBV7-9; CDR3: CASSTRRPEETQYF
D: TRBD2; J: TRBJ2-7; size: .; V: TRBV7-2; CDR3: CASIPDWGGYEQYF
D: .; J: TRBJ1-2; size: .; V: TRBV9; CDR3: CASRSQLSGGGYTF
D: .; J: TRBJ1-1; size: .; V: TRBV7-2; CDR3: CASSLVHRPNTEAFF
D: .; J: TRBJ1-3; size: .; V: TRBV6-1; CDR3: CASSEAGQGLRNTIYF
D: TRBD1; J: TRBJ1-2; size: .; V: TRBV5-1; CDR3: CASSGPTGYGYTF
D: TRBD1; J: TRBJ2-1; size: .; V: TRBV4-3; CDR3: CASSQVGTGPEQFF
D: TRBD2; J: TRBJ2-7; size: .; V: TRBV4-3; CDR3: CASSLWGGSYEQYF
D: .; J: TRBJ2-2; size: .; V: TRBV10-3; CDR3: CAIADSGAGELFF
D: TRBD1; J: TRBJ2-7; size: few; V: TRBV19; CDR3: CASSRQGAYEQYF
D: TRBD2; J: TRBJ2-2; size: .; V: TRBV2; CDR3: CASLRLAGGTGELFF
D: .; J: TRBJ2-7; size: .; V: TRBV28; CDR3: CASSLGGGLSYEQYF
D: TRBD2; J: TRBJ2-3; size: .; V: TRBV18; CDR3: CASSSSGSSTDTQYF
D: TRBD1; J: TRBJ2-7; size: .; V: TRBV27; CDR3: CASSNYRGEQYF
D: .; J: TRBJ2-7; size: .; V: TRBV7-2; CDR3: CASSSGPTSTYEQYF
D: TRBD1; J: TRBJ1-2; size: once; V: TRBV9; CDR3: CASSVEGQAQPNYGYTF
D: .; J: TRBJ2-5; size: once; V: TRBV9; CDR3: CASSVMGGLGETQYF
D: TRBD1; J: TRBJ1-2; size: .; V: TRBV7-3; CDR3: CASSLTPGQEETNYGYTF
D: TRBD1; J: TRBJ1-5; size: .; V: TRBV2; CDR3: CASSGGTVDQPQHF